This TCR beta chain was captured in a study of T-cell reconstitution after alpha-beta-depleted transplantation in children. This clonotype has ten or more counts. The antigen is undetermined. Unique molecular identifiers were built into the TCRbeta library. TCRdb fed the PCR reads into MiXCR, producing one record per CDR3 protein. This sample has 550,000 to 600,000 distinct CDR3 sequences, with around 23% found just once. Study-level findings and limits: Newly generated T cells supplied most T-cell counts and diversity one year post-transplant. In some patients, recipient T cells and intrathymic progenitors surviving conditioning explained high day-60 diversity.

CDR1 is SGHTA, CDR2 FQGNSA, per germline. The CDR3 is made up of 16 amino acids. V dropped 4 bases and J dropped 2; count of bases not matched to a gene: 1. This receptor was taken from a boy younger than two who had a stem cell transplant for acute myeloid leukemia, so the T cells may come from the graft donor. The V call is TRBV7-2, the J call TRBJ2-5; 16 nucleotides line up with TRBD2. The sample here was PBMCs, mostly from graft donor cells, taken 360 days after TCRalphabeta/CD19-depleted stem cell transplant. The CDR3: CASSSGLAGGQETQYF. The CDR3 DNA follows: TGTGCCAGCAGCTCGGGACTAGCGGGGGGGCAAGAGACCCAGTACTTC. Complete variable domain (other parts from reference TRBV7-2 and TRBJ2-5): GAGVSQSPSNKVTEKGKDVELRCDPISGHTALYWYRQSLGQGLEFLIYFQGNSAPDKSGLPSDRFSAERTGGSVSTLTIQRTQQEDSAVYLCASSSGLAGGQETQYFGPGTRLLVL.